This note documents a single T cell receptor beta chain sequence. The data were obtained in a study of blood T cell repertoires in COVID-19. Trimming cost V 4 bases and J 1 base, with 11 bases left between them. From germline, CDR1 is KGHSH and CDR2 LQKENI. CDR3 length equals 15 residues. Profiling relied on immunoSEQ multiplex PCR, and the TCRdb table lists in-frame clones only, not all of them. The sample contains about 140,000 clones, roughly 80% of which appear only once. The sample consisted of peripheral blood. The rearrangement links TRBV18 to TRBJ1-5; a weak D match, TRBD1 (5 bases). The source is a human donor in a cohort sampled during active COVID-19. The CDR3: CASSQGAGSNQPQHF. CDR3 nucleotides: TGTGCCAGCTCACAAGGGGCGGGGAGCAATCAGCCCCAGCATTTT.